The 26 T cell receptor beta chains below were found in one sample sequenced in a study of cytomegalovirus exposure and HLA in healthy donors. The study ran its PCR with 60 Vbeta and 13 Jbeta primers. Using immunoSEQ multiplex PCR, the repertoire was profiled, and TCRdb retains in-frame clones only, with some absent. The sample consists of 140,000 to 150,000 clones, roughly 62% of them appearing once. Sequenced sample: PBMCs. All receptors come from a male donor in good health and CMV-seronegative.

The chain uses TRBV5-1 and TRBJ2-5; 8 positions agree with TRBD1. Germline V gene sequence: CDR1 SGHRS, CDR2 YFSETQ. The CDR3 is made up of 13 amino acids. The V and J ends lost 2 bases and 3 bases, in that order; junction bases with no gene match: 0. This CDR3 reads CASSLQGEETQYF. As DNA, the CDR3 is TGCGCCAGCAGCTTACAGGGGGAAGAGACCCAGTACTTC.

Only a few counts were recorded for this clone. The chain joins TRBV7-2 to TRBJ1-4; D unresolved. CDR3 length equals 15 residues. V shed 1 base and J shed 10 bases, with 16 bases lying between them. Per the germline V gene, CDR1 is SGHTA and CDR2 is FQGNSA. CDR3 sequence: CASSLGPDSRGKLFF. The CDR3 DNA reads TGTGCCAGCAGCTTAGGCCCGGACTCTCGGGGAAAACTGTTTTTT.

This chain links TRBV18 with TRBJ1-5; 7 bases line up with TRBD1. The trim removed 3 bases at V and 3 bases at J, leaving 5 bases unmatched. The CDR3 has 15 residues. The germline V gene encodes CDR1 KGHSH and CDR2 LQKENI. CDR3 DNA sequence: TGTGCCAGCTCACCGAACAGGGGAACCAATCAGCCCCAGCATTTT. The encoded protein is CASSPNRGTNQPQHF.

This clone has a single count. This rearrangement joins TRBV6-6 to TRBJ2-7; D perhaps matches TRBD2 (6 bases). Germline loops: CDR1 MNHNY, CDR2 SVGAGI (reference sequence). The CDR3 runs to 16 residues. The V gene lost 1 base and the J gene lost 7 bases, with 20 bases spanning the gap. CDR3 DNA: TGTGCCAGCAGTTACTTCAGTGGCGGGGCAACCGAGGAGCAGTACTTC. Its protein product is CASSYFSGGATEEQYF.

This chain connects TRBV4-2 to TRBJ2-2, with TRBD2 matching over 12 bases. J was trimmed by 1 base and V by 4 bases; bases with no gene match: 16. In germline, CDR1 is LGHNA, CDR2 YNFKEQ. This CDR3 is built from 21 residues. CDR3 amino acids: CASSPLPFLAGGPENTGELFF. The CDR3 DNA is TGTGCCAGCAGCCCCCTCCCATTCCTAGCGGGGGGGCCAGAGAACACCGGGGAGCTGTTTTTT.

The chain is built from TRBV7-2 and TRBJ2-7, with TRBD1 matching 7 bases. The CDR3 has 15 amino acids. Germline CDR1 reads SGHTA; CDR2 reads FQGNSA. V was pared by 4 bases and J by 3 bases, with 9 bases of the junction left unmatched. This chain's CDR3 is CASSSGTASGYEQYF. The DNA of the CDR3 is TGTGCCAGCAGCTCGGGGACAGCCTCCGGCTACGAGCAGTACTTC. The full variable domain, completed using reference TRBV7-2 and TRBJ2-7, is GAGVSQSPSNKVTEKGKDVELRCDPISGHTALYWYRQSLGQGLEFLIYFQGNSAPDKSGLPSDRFSAERTGGSVSTLTIQRTQQEDSAVYLCASSSGTASGYEQYFGPGTRLTVT.

This clone was detected a few times. The chain recombines TRBV2 with TRBJ2-2; D ambiguous. CDR3 size: 12 residues. Germline CDR1 SNHLY, CDR2 FYNNEI. V was clipped by 8 bases and J by 2 bases, with 6 bases between them. The CDR3 protein is CASRVNTGELFF. The DNA of the CDR3 is TGTGCCAGCCGCGTCAACACCGGGGAGCTGTTTTTT.

The chain carries TRBV4-3 and TRBJ2-4; D is unresolved. This CDR3 comprises 19 residues. Germline V gives CDR1 LGHNA, CDR2 YSLEER. Trimming removed 1 base at V and 0 bases at J, with 19 bases between. CDR3 sequence (DNA): TGCGCCAGCAGCCAAGTCTTCGAGAGCGTGGAACTAGCCAAAAACATTCAGTACTTC. This sequence encodes CASSQVFESVELAKNIQYF.

J is TRBJ1-6 and V is TRBV4-1, with D unclear. The CDR3 is made up of 14 amino acids. Trimming shortened V by 2 bases and J by 9 bases, and 11 bases separated the two germline ends. In germline, CDR1 is MGHRA, CDR2 YSYEKL. Here the CDR3 DNA reads TGCGCCAGCAGCCAAAGGGCCAGCGGTTCACCCCTCCACTTT. This codes for CASSQRASGSPLHF.

The chain recombines TRBV19 with TRBJ1-5; 9 bases fit TRBD1. The CDR3 consists of 15 residues. CDR1 is LNHDA and CDR2 is SQIVND in the germline V gene (reference sequence). Trimming cost V 4 bases and J 2 bases; bases outside gene matches: 3. The CDR3 loop is CASSTGDRGNQPQHF. The CDR3 nucleotides are TGTGCCAGTAGTACTGGGGACAGGGGCAATCAGCCCCAGCATTTT.

This clone was observed a few times. The chain couples TRBV5-5 to TRBJ2-1, with TRBD2 identical over 9 bases. V was clipped by 0 bases and J by 7 bases; unmatched bases: 5. From germline, CDR1 is SGHKS and CDR2 YYEKEE (reference sequence). The CDR3 consists of 15 residues. CDR3 sequence (DNA): TGTGCCAGCAGCTTGGTGCTAGCGGGAACGAATGAGCAGTTCTTC. Encoded protein: CASSLVLAGTNEQFF.

The rearrangement joins TRBV7-8 to TRBJ1-1, with D perhaps matching TRBD1 (5 bases). Trimming pared 4 bases from V and 3 bases from J, leaving 18 bases between. CDR1 and CDR2 from the germline V gene are SGHVS and FQNEAQ. CDR3 length equals 16 residues. Here the CDR3 reads CASSSTGGGSHTEAFF. As DNA, the CDR3 is TGTGCCAGCAGCTCGACGGGGGGAGGGTCCCACACTGAAGCTTTCTTT.

The V call is TRBV11-2, the J call TRBJ1-5; 8 nucleotides line up with TRBD1. Germline loops: CDR1 SGHAT, CDR2 FQNNGV. V lost 4 bases, J lost 2 bases, and 1 base stayed unmatched. The CDR3 is 14 residues long. The CDR3 is CASSSGQGNQPQHF. The CDR3, as DNA: TGTGCCAGCAGCTCGGGACAGGGCAATCAGCCCCAGCATTTT.

The V call is TRBV7-2, the J call TRBJ2-7, with a weak D call TRBD1 (7 bases). Looked up from germline, CDR1 is SGHTA and CDR2 is FQGNSA. With 2 bases removed from V and 0 bases from J, the gap between germline ends came to 14 bases. The CDR3 loop spans 16 amino acids. CDR3 amino acids: CASSLSPRGVSYEQYF. As DNA, the CDR3 is TGTGCCAGCAGCTTAAGTCCCAGGGGGGTCTCCTACGAGCAGTACTTC.

This clone was picked up one time. The gene calls are TRBV6-5 and TRBJ1-5, with D hard to call. This CDR3 is built from 15 residues. CDR1 is MNHEY, CDR2 SVGAGI, per germline. With 2 bases removed from V and 3 bases from J, the gap between germline ends came to 11 bases. The CDR3 DNA reads TGTGCCAGCAGTTACAACATCTTTTCCAATCAGCCCCAGCATTTT. It encodes CASSYNIFSNQPQHF.

V gene TRBV28 combines with J gene TRBJ2-1; possibly TRBD1 for D (7 bases). Germline CDR1 and CDR2: MDHEN and SYDVKM. CDR3 size: 17 residues. V dropped 7 bases and J dropped 1 base, with 20 bases sitting between them. CDR3 protein: CASTPPHRGGSYNEQFF. CDR3 DNA sequence: TGTGCCAGCACCCCGCCCCACAGGGGAGGTTCCTACAATGAGCAGTTCTTC. The full variable domain, its missing parts supplied by reference TRBV28 and TRBJ2-1, is DVKVTQSSRYLVKRTGEKVFLECVQDMDHENMFWYRQDPGLGLRLIYFSYDVKMKEKGDIPEGYSVSREKKERFSLILESASTNQTSMYLCASTPPHRGGSYNEQFFGPGTRLTVL.

To note about this clone: A junction boundary mismatches the germline segment, possibly from a read error. V gene TRBV19 combines with J gene TRBJ1-4; TRBD1 matches 9 bases. The CDR3 contains 15 residues. Germline CDR1 LNHDA, CDR2 SQIVND (reference sequence). CDR3 DNA: TGTGCCAGTAGTCTAGACAGGGGGTCGGCTGAAAAACTGTTTTTT. Amino acid sequence: CASSLDRGSAEKLFF.

The CDR3 here is CASSFRGREQYF. The CDR3, as DNA: TGTGCCAGCAGCTTCAGGGGGCGGGAGCAGTACTTC. The chain employs TRBV5-6 and TRBJ2-7; 8 bases are a match to TRBD1. The CDR3 loop spans 12 amino acids. J was trimmed by 7 bases and V by 2 bases; bases with no gene match: 2. Looked up from germline, CDR1 is SGHDT and CDR2 is YYEEEE.

V usage is TRBV20-1 and J usage is TRBJ2-7; a weak D match, TRBD2 (5 bases). V was trimmed by 7 bases and J by 5 bases, leaving 12 bases between them. The CDR3 is made up of 11 amino acids. Germline V lookup: CDR1 DFQATT, CDR2 SNEGSKA (reference sequence). This chain's CDR3 is CSVGGRNEQYF. CDR3 DNA sequence: TGCAGTGTTGGAGGTCGCAACGAGCAGTACTTC.

The chain joins TRBV27 to TRBJ1-1, with 7 bases matching TRBD1. The CDR3 covers 13 residues. CDR1 and CDR2 (germline): MNHEY, SMNVEV (reference sequence). V dropped 4 bases and J dropped 5; count of bases not matched to a gene: 4. Written as DNA, the CDR3 is TGTGCCAGCAGTTACACAGGGGATACTGAAGCTTTCTTT. Its translation is CASSYTGDTEAFF.

The rearrangement links TRBV7-8 to TRBJ2-3, with a weak D call TRBD1 (6 bases). CDR1 is SGHVS, CDR2 FQNEAQ, per germline. V dropped 3 bases and J dropped 10 bases, with 20 bases sitting between them. CDR3 length: 15 residues. Written as DNA, the CDR3 is TGTGCCAGCAGCTTTTCAAATTCCGGGACACAGGCGCAGTATTTT. Its protein is CASSFSNSGTQAQYF.

The rearrangement uses TRBV4-1 and TRBJ1-5; D might be TRBD1 (5 bases). Between the trimmed V and J ends, which lost 0 bases and 7 bases, there was a span of 7 bases. The CDR3 has 13 amino acids. Per germline, CDR1 MGHRA and CDR2 YSYEKL. The CDR3 sequence: CASSQDRAQPQHF. The CDR3 DNA reads TGCGCCAGCAGCCAAGACAGGGCCCAGCCCCAGCATTTT.

This clone came up once. The chain has TRBV5-4 and TRBJ1-6; TRBD1 aligns across 9 bases. The CDR3 has 15 amino acids. The J segment lost 5 bases and the V segment lost 4 bases, leaving 4 bases of the junction unmatched. Per the germline V gene, CDR1 is SGHNT and CDR2 is YYREEE (reference sequence). CDR3 sequence: CASSLWTGDNSPLHF. The CDR3 DNA sequence: TGTGCCAGCAGCCTATGGACAGGGGATAATTCACCCCTCCACTTT.

This clone was detected a few times. The chain employs TRBV5-1 and TRBJ2-5; possibly TRBD2 for D (6 bases). CDR3 length: 15 residues. Germline CDR1 reads SGHRS; CDR2 reads YFSETQ. Trimming cost V 1 base and J 5 bases, with 15 bases left between them. CDR3 protein: CASSLRPAGAETQYF. The DNA for the CDR3 is TGCGCCAGCAGCTTGCGGCCAGCGGGTGCGGAGACCCAGTACTTC.

The chain is built from TRBV18 and TRBJ2-3; 13 bases align to TRBD2. Germline CDR1 reads KGHSH; CDR2 reads LQKENI. The J segment lost 7 bases and the V segment lost 0 bases, leaving 7 bases of the junction unmatched. This CDR3 has 17 amino acids. CDR3 protein: CASSPPTSGGLAHTQYF. CDR3 bases: TGTGCCAGCTCACCACCGACTAGCGGGGGGTTAGCGCATACGCAGTATTTT. The variable domain in full, with the rest retrieved from reference TRBV18 and TRBJ2-3, is NAGVMQNPRHLVRRRGQEARLRCSPMKGHSHVYWYRQLPEEGLKFMVYLQKENIIDESGMPKERFSAEFPKEGPSILRIQQVVRGDSAAYFCASSPPTSGGLAHTQYFGPGTRLTVL.

The rearrangement uses TRBV6-5 and TRBJ1-4; no firm D call. Germline V gene lookup returns CDR1 MNHEY and CDR2 SVGAGI. Trimming removed 3 bases at V and 8 bases at J, with 13 bases between. This CDR3 is built from 14 residues. CDR3 loop: CASSYSVTGEKLFF. The CDR3 DNA sequence: TGTGCCAGCAGTTATTCTGTGACGGGAGAAAAACTGTTTTTT.